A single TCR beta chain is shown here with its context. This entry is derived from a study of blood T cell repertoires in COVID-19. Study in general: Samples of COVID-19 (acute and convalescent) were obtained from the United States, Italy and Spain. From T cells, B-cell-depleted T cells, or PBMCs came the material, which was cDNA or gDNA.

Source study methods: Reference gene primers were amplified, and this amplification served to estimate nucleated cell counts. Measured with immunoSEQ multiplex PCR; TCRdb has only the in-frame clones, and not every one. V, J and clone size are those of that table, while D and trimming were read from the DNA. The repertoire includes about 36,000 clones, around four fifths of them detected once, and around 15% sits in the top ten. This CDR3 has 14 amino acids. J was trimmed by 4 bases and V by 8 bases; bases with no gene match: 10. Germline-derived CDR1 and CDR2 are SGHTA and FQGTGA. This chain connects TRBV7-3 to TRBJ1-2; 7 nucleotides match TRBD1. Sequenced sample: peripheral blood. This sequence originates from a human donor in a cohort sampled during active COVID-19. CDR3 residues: CASGPGGSGYGYTF. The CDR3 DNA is TGTGCCAGCGGTCCAGGGGGATCTGGCTATGGCTACACCTTC.